One sample yielded the 29 T cell receptor delta chains listed below, sequenced in a study of gamma-delta chains in newborns, infants, children. TCRdb re-identified clones in the reads via CATT. The repertoire holds some 3,500 delta-chain clones, with around 1.4% as singletons. The sample consisted of blood. All receptors come from a child who was a newborn, infant or young child, either healthy, febrile or measles-vaccinated (not recorded which).

This clone has more than one count but fewer than ten. A single base is all that separates this from a far larger clone, so a read error is likely. The chain has TRDV2 and TRDJ2; 12 bases fit TRDD3. This CDR3 contains 21 residues. Germline-derived CDR1 and CDR2 are GEAIGNYY and EKD. This chain's CDR3 is CACDSIPSLGDTGVLTAQPFF. The CDR3 DNA reads TGTGCCTGTGACTCCATCCCATCACTGGGGGATACAGGGGTGTTGACAGCACAACCCTTCTTT.

There are a few counts of this clone. The translation of this DNA and the TCRdb protein of a much larger clone differ at residue 15, probably owing to a read error; the protein shown here is translated from the DNA. The CDR3 reads CACDTLGDSWDTRQTFF. In DNA, the CDR3 is TGTGCCTGTGACACCTTGGGGGACTCCTGGGACACCCGACAGACGTTTTTC. V is TRDV2 and J is TRDJ3; 7 bases align to TRDD3. In germline, CDR1 is GEAIGNYY, CDR2 EKD. The CDR3 loop spans 17 amino acids.

This clone was seen a handful of times. A much larger clonotype is one base distant, so this may be a read error. Other nucleotide sequences from this sample produce the same CDR3. This chain uses TRAV29/DV5 with TRDJ3; a possible D gene is TRDD3 (6 bases). The germline V gene has CDR1 NSMFDY and CDR2 ISSIKDK. The CDR3 totals 17 residues. Here the CDR3 reads CAASALGSSWDTRQMFF. The CDR3 DNA reads as TGTGCCGCAAGCGCGCTGGGGAGCTCCTGGGACACCCGACAGATGTTTTTC.

For this clone: TCRdb has a much larger clone's protein, which differs at residue 4 from the translation of this DNA, likely because of a read error; what is shown is the protein translated from the DNA. This CDR3 reads CAFSTIHWGIHLTAQLFF. The CDR3 region has the DNA TGTGCCTTTAGTACGATCCACTGGGGGATACATTTGACAGCACAACTCTTCTTT. This chain joins TRDV3 and TRDJ2; TRDD3 aligns across 12 bases. Germline CDR1 is TVYSNPD and CDR2 is GDNSRS (reference sequence). V lost 0 bases and J lost 1; bases outside the gene matches: 9. This CDR3 comprises 18 residues.

This clone came up a few times. The translation of this DNA and the TCRdb protein of a much larger clone differ at residue 10, probably owing to a read error; the protein shown here is translated from the DNA. This chain uses TRDV2 with TRDJ3, with TRDD3 as a possible D gene (5 bases). Germline V lookup: CDR1 GEAIGNYY, CDR2 EKD. The CDR3 runs 18 residues. Trimming stripped 2 bases from V and 2 bases from J, with 15 bases between. The CDR3 region is CACDRPGGLPWDTRQMFF. CDR3 DNA sequence: TGTGCCTGTGACAGGCCCGGGGGCCTCCCCTGGGACACCCGACAGATGTTTTTC.

This clone showed up just a few times. This likely came from a read error, as a far larger clone is one base away. The sample carries other DNA sequences with the same CDR3. The CDR3 DNA reads TGTGCCTTTAGAACGATCCACTGGGGGATACATTTGACGGCACAACTCTTCTTT. Its protein product is CAFRTIHWGIHLTAQLFF. The chain employs TRDV3 and TRDJ2; 12 bases line up with TRDD3. CDR3 size: 18 residues. CDR1 and CDR2 from the germline V gene are TVYSNPD and GDNSRS (reference sequence).

Worth noting for this clone: A much larger clone lies a single base off, so this may be a read error. The rearrangement links TRDV2 to TRDJ3; 9 nucleotides agree with TRDD3. Germline V gives CDR1 GEAIGNYY, CDR2 EKD. The CDR3 runs to 17 residues. The CDR3 is CACGTWGISWDTRQMFF. CDR3 nucleotide sequence: TGTGCCTGTGGCACCTGGGGGATTTCCTGGGACACCCGACAGATGTTTTTC.

This clone was picked up a small number of times. This DNA translates differently at residue 5 from the TCRdb protein, which is that of a much larger clone; a read error is likely, and the protein shown is the DNA's own translation. This chain joins TRDV2 and TRDJ2, with TRDD3 matching 9 bases. With V trimmed by 3 bases and J by 4 bases, 14 bases remained unmatched. There are 18 residues in the CDR3. The germline V gene encodes CDR1 GEAIGNYY and CDR2 EKD. CDR3 region: CACDSVLGELPRTAQLFF. The CDR3, as DNA: TGTGCCTGTGACTCCGTACTGGGGGAGTTACCCCGGACAGCACAACTCTTCTTT.

This clone was observed a handful of times. This DNA's translation and the protein TCRdb lists, from a much larger clone, do not match at residue 11, likely due to a read error; the protein shown is translated from the DNA. CDR3 nucleotide sequence: TGTGCCTGTGACACCGCGGATGGTCAAAGCCCCTGGGACACCCGACAGATGTTTTTC. Amino acid sequence: CACDTADGQSPWDTRQMFF. The chain recombines TRDV2 with TRDJ3; no firm D call. The germline V and J ends were trimmed by 0 bases and 2 bases, with 16 bases remaining between them. The CDR3 extends over 19 amino acids. CDR1 and CDR2 (germline): GEAIGNYY, EKD.

This clone was counted only a few times. TCRdb lists the protein of a much larger clone for this DNA, which differs at residue 14, so this is likely a read error; the protein given here is translated from the DNA itself. V usage is TRDV1 and J usage is TRDJ2; no firm D call. Per the germline V gene, CDR1 is TSWWSYY and CDR2 is QGS. There are 17 residues in the CDR3. This chain's CDR3 is CALGKGLAASLTAKLFF. The CDR3 DNA sequence: TGTGCTCTTGGGAAGGGGTTAGCCGCCTCTTTGACAGCAAAACTCTTCTTT.

A few counts support this clone. TCRdb shows a much larger clone's protein in place of this DNA's translation, and the two differ at residue 8, likely through a read error; the protein shown is translated from the DNA. CDR3 sequence: CACDNTGRYSWDTRQMFF. CDR3 bases: TGTGCCTGTGACAATACTGGGAGATACTCCTGGGACACCCGACAGATGTTTTTC. The V call is TRDV2, the J call TRDJ3; TRDD3 is a possible D gene (6 bases). Deletions cut 2 bases from V and 0 bases from J, with 13 bases between. In germline, CDR1 is GEAIGNYY, CDR2 EKD. The CDR3 is 18 amino acids.

A word on this clone: A read error likely explains why the TCRdb protein, taken from a much larger clone, differs from this DNA's translation at residue 13; the protein shown is translated from the DNA. The chain recombines TRDV2 with TRDJ3; TRDD3 matches at 13 bases. The length of the CDR3 is 20 residues. Germline V gene data show CDR1 as GEAIGNYY and CDR2 as EKD. Here the CDR3 DNA reads TGTGCCTGTGACAGTACTGGGGGATACGCGAGCTCCAGGGACACCCGACAGATGTTTTTC. Translated: CACDSTGGYASSRDTRQMFF.

On this clone itself: TCRdb has a much larger clone's protein, which differs at residue 3 from the translation of this DNA, likely because of a read error; what is shown is the protein translated from the DNA. The rearrangement links TRDV2 to TRDJ3; TRDD3 matches 9 bases. The CDR3 has 18 amino acids. Germline V gene lookup returns CDR1 GEAIGNYY and CDR2 EKD. The CDR3 nucleotides are TGTGCCTTTGACACCTGGGGGATTCGCTACTGGGACACCCGACAGATGTTTTTC. This encodes CAFDTWGIRYWDTRQMFF.

This clone was recorded a few times. A far bigger clonotype differs at one base, so this is likely a read error. Other DNA sequences in the same sample also yield this CDR3. V is TRDV2 and J is TRDJ1, with TRDD3 as a possible D gene (6 bases). Looked up from germline, CDR1 is GEAIGNYY and CDR2 is EKD. The CDR3 length is 13 residues. V was shortened by 3 bases and J by 2 bases, with 9 bases between the two germline ends. Here the CDR3 DNA reads TGTGCCTGTGACTATTGGGGGACCGATAAACTCATCTTT. It specifies CACDYWGTDKLIF.

Concerning this clone itself: This likely came from a read error, as a far larger clone is one base away. The same CDR3 can be traced to other DNA sequences in this sample. As DNA, the CDR3 is TGTGCCTGTGACAGTACCGGGGGATACGCGAGCTCCTGGGACACCCGACAGATGTTTTTC. This translates into CACDSTGGYASSWDTRQMFF. V is TRDV2 and J is TRDJ3, with TRDD3 identical over 10 bases. The CDR3 runs 20 residues. V lost 2 bases and J lost 0; bases outside the gene matches: 9. CDR1 and CDR2 (germline): GEAIGNYY, EKD.

Comments on this clone: This probably arose from a read error, given a far larger clone one base away. The CDR3 sequence: CACDILGAMTAQLFF. The CDR3 DNA is TGTGCCTGTGACATACTGGGGGCTATGACAGCACAACTCTTCTTT. The chain has TRDV2 and TRDJ2, with 8 bases aligning to TRDD3. The CDR3 contains 15 residues. After removal of 2 bases from V and 3 bases from J, the junction contained 4 bases not matched to a gene. In germline, CDR1 is GEAIGNYY, CDR2 EKD.

This clone was observed a few times. Only one base separates this from a far larger clonotype, so it likely reflects a read error. The chain carries TRDV2 and TRDJ3; 11 bases map to TRDD3. This CDR3 is built from 18 residues. Germline CDR1 and CDR2: GEAIGNYY and EKD. CDR3 DNA sequence: TGTGCCTGTGACACCGCTGGGGGATACTCCTGGGACGCCCGACAGATGTTTTTC. Its translation is CACDTAGGYSWDARQMFF.

Only a few counts were recorded for this clone. This may stem from a read error, because a much larger clone lies one nucleotide away. The chain has TRDV1 and TRDJ2, with TRDD3 matching 11 bases. The CDR3 consists of 24 residues. The germline V gene encodes CDR1 TSWWSYY and CDR2 QGS. DNA of the CDR3: TGTGCTCTTGGGGAACTCGGTCTTCCTACGCGGTGGGGGATACGCTTCGCTTTGACAGCACAACCCTTCTTT. This encodes CALGELGLPTRWGIRFALTAQPFF.

This clone came up a few times. TCRdb assigns this DNA the protein of a much larger clone, which departs from its translation at residue 4; this likely reflects a read error, and the protein shown comes from translating the DNA. DNA of the CDR3: TGTGCCTGTAACGTACTGGGGGATACTTTGACAGCACAACTCTTCTTT. Translation: CACNVLGDTLTAQLFF. The gene calls are TRDV2 and TRDJ2; 11 bases agree with TRDD3. Looked up from germline, CDR1 is GEAIGNYY and CDR2 is EKD. Unmatched junction bases numbered 5, after V lost 6 bases and J lost 0 bases. This CDR3 is built from 16 residues.

As regards this clone: The protein TCRdb gives is from a much larger clone and does not agree with this DNA's translation at residue 14, likely a read error; the protein shown here comes from the DNA. J is TRDJ3 and V is TRDV2; 10 bases align to TRDD3. Germline CDR1 and CDR2: GEAIGNYY and EKD. The CDR3 is 16 amino acids. The CDR3 is CACDVGGYWDTRQVFF. CDR3 coding DNA: TGTGCCTGTGACGTTGGGGGATACTGGGACACCCGACAGGTGTTTTTC.

Notes on this clone: A single base is all that separates this from a far larger clone, so a read error is likely. Other DNA sequences in the sample encode the same CDR3. In nucleotides, the CDR3 is TGTGCCTGTGACTCCGCACGTACTGGGGGCACCAAGCCATCCTGGGACACCCGACAGATGTTTTTC. It encodes CACDSARTGGTKPSWDTRQMFF. The chain recombines TRDV2 with TRDJ3; TRDD3 matches 8 bases. Germline lookup yields CDR1 GEAIGNYY and CDR2 EKD. The CDR3 has 22 residues. J lost 1 base, V lost 3 bases, and 19 bases had no gene match.

As for this clone: This DNA's translation and the protein TCRdb lists, from a much larger clone, do not match at residue 3, likely due to a read error; the protein shown is translated from the DNA. V gene TRDV2 combines with J gene TRDJ2, with TRDD3 matching over 11 bases. Germline V gives CDR1 GEAIGNYY, CDR2 EKD. CDR3 length: 16 amino acids. CDR3 region: CASDPLGDKGTAQLFF. The CDR3 coding sequence is TGTGCCAGTGATCCACTGGGGGATAAAGGGACAGCACAACTCTTCTTT.

Comment on this clone: A read error may explain this, as a much larger clone is one base away. Other DNA sequences in the same sample also yield this CDR3. The chain employs TRAV29/DV5 and TRDJ3; maybe TRDD3 (5 bases). CDR3 length equals 17 residues. The V gene lost 0 bases and the J gene lost 0 bases, with 10 bases spanning the gap. From germline, CDR1 is NSMFDY and CDR2 ISSIKDK. The CDR3 DNA sequence: TGTGCAGCAAGCGCTGGTGGATACTCCTGGGACACCCGACAGATGTTTTTC. As protein: CAASAGGYSWDTRQMFF.

Relative to its sample, this clone is large. Other nucleotide sequences in the sample specify the same CDR3. V gene TRDV2 combines with J gene TRDJ2; 13 bases map to TRDD3. The CDR3 is 14 residues long. With 3 bases clipped from V and 8 bases from J, the junction kept 2 bases outside the gene matches. The V gene's germline CDR1 is GEAIGNYY and CDR2 EKD. The CDR3 here is CACDVLGDTAQLFF. CDR3 nucleotide sequence: TGTGCCTGTGACGTACTGGGGGATACGGCACAACTCTTCTTT.

This clone came up a few times. The amino acid sequence in TCRdb belongs to a much larger clone and departs from this DNA's translation at residue 3, likely a sequencing read error; the sequence shown is translated from the DNA. The rearrangement joins TRDV2 to TRDJ3, with TRDD3 matching over 10 bases. This CDR3 is built from 20 residues. Germline V gene data show CDR1 as GEAIGNYY and CDR2 as EKD. Here the CDR3 reads CARDTVGWGIGSWDTRQMFF. CDR3 coding DNA: TGTGCCCGTGACACCGTGGGCTGGGGGATAGGATCCTGGGACACCCGACAGATGTTTTTC.

This clone was picked up a small number of times. The protein TCRdb gives is from a much larger clone and does not agree with this DNA's translation at residue 5, likely a read error; the protein shown here comes from the DNA. The CDR3 spells CACDILGSSWDTRQMFF. Here the CDR3 DNA reads TGTGCCTGTGACATACTGGGGAGCTCCTGGGACACCCGACAGATGTTTTTC. The chain has TRDV2 and TRDJ3, with 7 bases identical to TRDD3. The CDR3 is 17 residues long. Trimming removed 2 bases from V and 0 bases from J; junction bases left unmatched: 3. Germline V lookup: CDR1 GEAIGNYY, CDR2 EKD.

This clone occurred a few times. The TCRdb protein, from a much larger clone, departs from this DNA's translation at residue 12, likely by read error; the protein shown derives from the DNA. This chain links TRDV2 with TRDJ3, with 10 positions matching TRDD3. Germline V CDR1 and CDR2: GEAIGNYY, EKD. The CDR3 has 18 amino acids. Here the CDR3 DNA reads TGTGCCTGTGACACCGGGGGATACGCCTCCTGGGGCACCCGACAGATGTTTTTC. Translation gives CACDTGGYASWGTRQMFF.

Comments on this clone: A far bigger clonotype differs at one base, so this is likely a read error. The chain employs TRDV2 and TRDJ2; 10 bases are a match to TRDD3. The CDR3 extends over 15 amino acids. The junction had 4 bases not matched to a gene; V was cut back by 1 base and J by 6 bases. Germline lookup yields CDR1 GEAIGNYY and CDR2 EKD. Written as DNA, the CDR3 is TGTGCCTGTGACACTGGGGGATACTTGGCAGCACAACTCTTCTTT. This sequence encodes CACDTGGYLAAQLFF.

This clone is categorized as medium-sized. A far larger clone is only one base removed, so a read error is likely. At the DNA level, this CDR3 is encoded by other sequences in the same sample as well. The CDR3 DNA reads as TGTGCCTGTGACACCGGGGGATACTGGGACACCCGACAGATGTTCTTC. This encodes CACDTGGYWDTRQMFF. This chain uses TRDV2 with TRDJ3, with 9 bases lining up with TRDD3. The CDR3 extends over 16 amino acids. Per germline, CDR1 GEAIGNYY and CDR2 EKD.